This TCR beta chain came from a study of T cell responses to AZD1222 COVID-19 vaccine. Study results and caveats: Of spike-specific TCRs, nearly half reportedly target regions left unmutated in variants. Spike-specific TCR repertoires showed rising breadth and depth after two AZD1222 doses.

This table comes from immunoSEQ multiplex PCR, and its TCRdb copy is limited to in-frame clones, with some not included. This table has about 90,000 clones, about nine tenths appearing once. Losses at the gene ends were 4 bases for V and 11 bases for J; bases not matched to a gene: 12. The CDR3 consists of 16 residues. Germline CDR1 and CDR2: SNHLY and FYNNEI. This clone was seen a handful of times. What it binds is unknown. The chain couples TRBV2 to TRBJ1-4; 11 bases align to TRBD1. The specimen comprised peripheral blood, sampled 28 days after the second AZD1222 dose. The receptor was isolated from an adult who received the AZD1222 COVID-19 vaccine. CDR3 coding DNA: TGTGCCAGCAGTGCCGGACAGGGGGCGCCGGGAGGGAAACTGTTTTTT. It yields the protein CASSAGQGAPGGKLFF.